Sequencing of this T cell receptor (beta chain) was carried out in a study of T cell responses to AZD1222 COVID-19 vaccine. As for the study in general: Pooled samples include second doses given at about 4 or 12 weeks.

The sample holds one count of this clone. Its antigen is undetermined. It is unclear where the CDR3 begins or ends on the DNA, so no DNA is shown, and the CDR3 is as TCRdb lists it. Findings and limits, study-wide: Unmutated variant regions are reportedly the target of nearly half of TCRs that are spike-specific. In a largely white British group with more females than males, clonal diversity was possibly underestimated. Across spike, vaccine-associated CD4 TCRs were found, dominant at 160-218 and 743-854.

12 amino acids form the CDR3, both terminal residues included. Germline V lookup: CDR1 MNHEY, CDR2 SVGAGI. Produced via immunoSEQ multiplex PCR; TCRdb's table is partial and in-frame only. Among about 120,000 clones listed, 80% to 90% were seen once. The rearrangement uses TRBV6-5 and TRBJ2-1. This TCR was recovered from an adult in good health. The material was peripheral blood, obtained on day 0 of AZD1222 vaccination. CDR3: CASSSSAEEQFF.